These 17 T cell receptor beta chains originate from one sample sequenced in a study of cytotoxic CD8 clonotypes in ibrutinib-treated CLL. Method: immunoSEQ multiplex PCR; TCRdb's copy keeps in-frame clones and lacks some. Among roughly 38,000 clones listed, around 53% were seen once. The sequenced sample was PBMCs, obtained before ibrutinib treatment. The receptors were gathered from a human donor with chronic lymphocytic leukemia.

The rearrangement joins TRBV4-1 to TRBJ2-5, with 7 nucleotides matching TRBD2. Germline CDR1 reads MGHRA; CDR2 reads YSYEKL. The CDR3 has 16 residues. Trimming at V came to 1 base and at J to 0 bases, leaving 5 bases not matched to a gene. CDR3 residues: CASSQAGAGYQETQYF. CDR3 sequence (DNA): TGCGCCAGCAGCCAAGCGGGAGCGGGGTACCAAGAGACCCAGTACTTC.

This clone has only a few counts. The V call is TRBV29-1, the J call TRBJ1-2; no clear D. CDR3 length: 14 amino acids. V lost 1 base to trimming and J lost 4 bases, with 13 bases between them. Germline V gene lookup returns CDR1 SQVTM and CDR2 ANQGSEA. The CDR3 loop reads CSVEANVGRYGYTF. CDR3 nucleotides: TGCAGCGTTGAAGCGAACGTGGGTCGCTATGGCTACACCTTC. Looking up the rest from reference TRBV29-1 and TRBJ1-2 gives the full variable domain: SAVISQKPSRDICQRGTSLTIQCQVDSQVTMMFWYRQQPGQSLTLIATANQGSEATYESGFVIDKFPISRPNLTFSTLTVSNMSPEDSSIYLCSVEANVGRYGYTFGSGTRLTVV.

The chain uses TRBV10-3 and TRBJ2-6; a possible D gene is TRBD1 (5 bases). Trimming left V 11 bases short and J 0 bases short, with 17 bases between. Germline CDR1 is ENHRY and CDR2 is SYGVKD. The CDR3 is made up of 16 amino acids. The DNA of the CDR3 is TGTGCCGCCAAGACCGATACAGGCTCTGGGGCCAACGTCCTGACTTTC. As protein: CAAKTDTGSGANVLTF.

The CDR3 DNA follows: TGTGCCATCAGTGCCGGATCCGGGACGAACACCGGGGAGCTGTTTTTT. Translated, it gives CAISAGSGTNTGELFF. The gene calls are TRBV10-3 and TRBJ2-2; weak D call: TRBD2 (5 bases). The CDR3 loop spans 16 amino acids. Germline-derived CDR1 and CDR2 are ENHRY and SYGVKD. The V gene lost 4 bases and the J gene lost 0 bases, with 12 bases spanning the gap.

The V gene is TRBV29-1, the J gene TRBJ2-7; D is unclear. The ends were cut back, 4 bases at V and 3 bases at J, with 16 bases in the middle. The CDR3 runs 14 residues. Germline V gene lookup returns CDR1 SQVTM and CDR2 ANQGSEA. Here the CDR3 DNA reads TGCAGCGTTGCCGACCAATCTAAGGACTACGAGCAGTACTTC. The encoded protein is CSVADQSKDYEQYF.

The chain employs TRBV5-1 and TRBJ1-3; no definite D call. The V gene's germline CDR1 is SGHRS and CDR2 YFSETQ. With 1 base removed from V and 8 bases from J, the gap between germline ends came to 7 bases. This CDR3 contains 12 residues. CDR3 amino acids: CASSLSFDTIYF. The CDR3 coding sequence is TGCGCCAGCAGCTTGAGTTTCGACACCATATATTTT.

The chain carries TRBV9 and TRBJ2-5; 8 nucleotides agree with TRBD1. Germline CDR1 SGDLS, CDR2 YYNGEE. V was clipped by 2 bases and J by 5 bases; unmatched bases: 5. The CDR3 contains 14 residues. The CDR3 bases are TGTGCCAGCAGCGTTGACAGGGGTGGGGAGACCCAGTACTTC. Translating it yields CASSVDRGGETQYF.

The chain couples TRBV19 to TRBJ1-5, with TRBD1 matching over 9 bases. The CDR3 spans 22 residues. CDR1 LNHDA and CDR2 SQIVND come from the germline V gene (reference sequence). Trimming cost V 3 bases and J 2 bases; bases outside gene matches: 23. The CDR3 bases are TGTGCCAGTAGTATTTTGTTGCGCCAGGGGAACAGGGGGCCCCCCGGCAATCAGCCCCAGCATTTT. As protein: CASSILLRQGNRGPPGNQPQHF.

This clone has more than one count but fewer than ten. The rearrangement uses TRBV28 and TRBJ2-2; 10 bases fit TRBD2. Per germline, CDR1 MDHEN and CDR2 SYDVKM. The CDR3 extends over 16 amino acids. The junction had 6 bases not matched to a gene; V was cut back by 5 bases and J by 3 bases. The CDR3 DNA follows: TGTGCCAGCAGTGCTACTAGCGGGGCATACACCGGGGAGCTGTTTTTT. Translation: CASSATSGAYTGELFF.

This clone was counted between two and nine times. The V call is TRBV6-1, the J call TRBJ2-4; D not certain. Trimming took off 2 bases at V and 7 bases at J, with 9 bases between the two ends. This CDR3 region has 13 residues. Germline V lookup: CDR1 MNHNS, CDR2 SASEGT. The DNA of the CDR3 is TGTGCCAGCAGTGAACCCCCGGCGAACATTCAGTACTTC. Protein product: CASSEPPANIQYF.

The rearrangement joins TRBV7-8 to TRBJ1-5; D remains unclear. V was clipped by 1 base and J by 0 bases, with 7 bases between them. The CDR3 runs to 15 residues. Germline V gene sequence: CDR1 SGHVS, CDR2 FQNEAQ. The CDR3: CASSLEGYSNQPQHF. In DNA, the CDR3 is TGTGCCAGCAGCTTAGAAGGATATAGCAATCAGCCCCAGCATTTT.

The chain carries TRBV6-6 and TRBJ2-1; 7 bases agree with TRBD2. This CDR3 contains 14 residues. Germline values: CDR1 MNHNY, CDR2 SVGAGI (reference sequence). J gave up 5 bases and V 6 bases, and 7 bases lay outside the gene matches. This CDR3 reads CASRRGGNNNEQFF. As DNA, the CDR3 is TGTGCCAGCAGGCGCGGGGGAAATAACAATGAGCAGTTCTTC.

Only a few counts were recorded for this clone. The V call is TRBV6-1, the J call TRBJ1-1; the D is unclear. The V end lost 7 bases, the J end lost 2 bases, and 17 bases lay between the germline ends. Germline lookup yields CDR1 MNHNS and CDR2 SASEGT. The CDR3 contains 15 residues. The CDR3 region has the DNA TGTGCCAGCATTAACCTCGGTGCAGGCAACACTGAAGCTTTCTTT. This sequence encodes CASINLGAGNTEAFF.

The chain links TRBV7-3 to TRBJ2-5; 11 bases agree with TRBD2. Germline V gene sequence: CDR1 SGHTA, CDR2 FQGTGA. This CDR3 is 18 amino acids long. The trim removed 0 bases at V and 7 bases at J, leaving 13 bases unmatched. In nucleotides, the CDR3 is TGTGCCAGCAGCTTAACGGGGCCTAGCGGGGGGCCTAGGTCGACCCAGTACTTC. It translates to CASSLTGPSGGPRSTQYF.

This clone was detected only a few times. The J gene is TRBJ1-5, the V gene TRBV18; D not resolved. Germline-derived CDR1 and CDR2 are KGHSH and LQKENI. This CDR3 comprises 12 residues. Between the trimmed V and J ends, which lost 3 bases and 7 bases, there was a span of 7 bases. CDR3 amino acids: CASSPGGQPQHF. CDR3 bases: TGTGCCAGCTCACCGGGTGGACAGCCCCAGCATTTT.

The CDR3, as DNA: TGCGCCAGCAGCTCGGGACAGGGCACCGGGGAGCTGTTTTTT. Amino acid sequence: CASSSGQGTGELFF. The chain joins TRBV5-1 to TRBJ2-2, with 9 nucleotides matching TRBD1. Germline V lookup: CDR1 SGHRS, CDR2 YFSETQ. Germline trimming cut 3 bases from V and 4 bases from J; bases unmatched to any gene: 1. CDR3 size: 14 residues.

The J gene is TRBJ2-1, the V gene TRBV18, with D possibly being TRBD1 (6 bases). Germline CDR1 and CDR2: KGHSH and LQKENI. This CDR3 is built from 13 residues. Trimming pared 4 bases from V and 7 bases from J, leaving 11 bases between. The DNA for the CDR3 is TGTGCCAGCTCACAGGGGGTGTTTAATGAGCAGTTCTTC. Protein: CASSQGVFNEQFF.